This TCR beta chain was sequenced during a study of tumor-infiltrating lymphocytes in oesophageal squamous cell carcinoma. TCRdb analysed the PCR reads with MiXCR anew, one entry per CDR3 protein. The sample has roughly 21,000 distinct CDR3 sequences, around two fifths seen once; the top ten hold 30% to 45%. The germline CDR1 and CDR2 sequences are MNHEY and SMNVEV (reference sequence). V was pared by 4 bases and J by 4 bases, with 3 bases of the junction left unmatched. CDR3 length: 14 amino acids. What was sequenced was esophageal tumor tissue. The chain uses TRBV27 and TRBJ2-7, with 11 bases matching TRBD1. The TCR originated in a male donor with esophageal squamous cell carcinoma. CDR3 amino acids: CASSSGDRGYEQYF. In DNA form, the CDR3 reads TGTGCCAGCAGTTCCGGGGACAGGGGGTACGAGCAGTACTTC.